These 6 T cell receptor beta chains were all obtained from the same sample, sequenced in a study of CD8 T cells in ankylosing spondylitis. TCRdb ran MiXCR on the 5' RACE reads and lists one entry per CDR3 protein. Among roughly 120,000 distinct CDR3 sequences, roughly an eighth were seen once, and the ten largest hold around 3%. The sample taken for sequencing was blood, either unsorted or a sorted T cell fraction (not recorded which). The receptors derive from a female donor with ankylosing spondylitis or in good health (not recorded which).

This clonotype was detected ten times or more. This chain uses TRBV3-1 with TRBJ2-1, with TRBD2 identical over 8 bases. Germline lookup yields CDR1 LGHDT and CDR2 YNNKEL (reference sequence). J gave up 4 bases and V 3 bases, and 5 bases lay outside the gene matches. This CDR3 region has 15 residues. This chain's CDR3 is CASSHSGEGYNEQFF. The CDR3 nucleotides are TGTGCCAGCAGCCATAGCGGGGAGGGATACAATGAGCAGTTCTTC.

V usage is TRBV20-1 and J usage is TRBJ1-4, with D unclear. The V end lost 8 bases, the J end lost 7 bases, and 14 bases lay between the germline ends. The CDR3 covers 12 residues. CDR1 and CDR2 from the germline V gene are DFQATT and SNEGSKA (reference sequence). CDR3 protein: CSSRVAGEKLFF. The CDR3 DNA is TGCAGTTCAAGGGTCGCTGGTGAAAAACTGTTTTTT.

Many counts were recorded for this clonotype. The chain uses TRBV15 and TRBJ2-3; D not resolved. V lost 6 bases to trimming and J lost 1 base, with 11 bases between them. The length of the CDR3 is 14 residues. In germline, CDR1 is LNHNV, CDR2 YYDKDF (reference sequence). The CDR3 sequence is CATRLIDGTDTQYF. The CDR3 DNA reads TGTGCCACCAGACTTATAGACGGCACAGATACGCAGTATTTT. Full variable domain (missing parts from reference TRBV15 and TRBJ2-3): DAMVIQNPRYQVTQFGKPVTLSCSQTLNHNVMYWYQQKSSQAPKLLFHYYDKDFNNEADTPDNFQSRRPNTSFCFLDIRSPGLGDTAMYLCATRLIDGTDTQYFGPGTRLTVL.

This clonotype was seen only a few times. V and J are TRBV24-1 and TRBJ2-2; 7 nucleotides align to TRBD2. Looked up from germline, CDR1 is KGHDR and CDR2 is SFDVKD. Trimming took 4 bases from V and 4 from J; bases not matched to a gene: 8. The CDR3 extends over 16 amino acids. The CDR3 DNA follows: TGTGCCACCAGTGACGGCGGGAGCGGGATCACCGGGGAGCTGTTTTTT. This encodes CATSDGGSGITGELFF.

This clonotype was recorded at least ten times. CDR3 loop: CATSDPGQPNTGELFF. CDR3 bases: TGTGCCACCAGTGACCCGGGACAGCCGAACACCGGGGAGCTGTTTTTT. The gene calls are TRBV24-1 and TRBJ2-2; 7 bases fit TRBD1. Unmatched junction bases numbered 4, after V lost 4 bases and J lost 0 bases. This CDR3 has 16 residues. The germline CDR1 and CDR2 sequences are KGHDR and SFDVKD.

Concerning this clonotype itself: A read error is possible here, since a much larger clone lies one base away. This chain uses TRBV12-3 or TRBV12-4 with TRBJ2-3; 10 bases are shared with TRBD2. Trimming took 7 bases from V and 6 from J; bases not matched to a gene: 10. The CDR3 is 15 amino acids. DNA for the CDR3: TGTGCCAGCACGTACCCAGCGGGGGGGACTGATACGCAGTATTTT. Its protein is CASTYPAGGTDTQYF.